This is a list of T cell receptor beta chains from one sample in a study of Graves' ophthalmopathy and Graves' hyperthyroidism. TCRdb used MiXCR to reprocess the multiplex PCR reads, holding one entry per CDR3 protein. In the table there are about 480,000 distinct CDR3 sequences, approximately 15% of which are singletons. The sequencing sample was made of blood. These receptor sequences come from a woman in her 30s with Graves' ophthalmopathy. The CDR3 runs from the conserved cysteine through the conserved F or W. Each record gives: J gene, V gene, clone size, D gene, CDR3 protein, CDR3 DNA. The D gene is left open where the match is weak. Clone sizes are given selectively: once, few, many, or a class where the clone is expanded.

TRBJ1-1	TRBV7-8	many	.	CASSSRGRAFF	TGTGCCAGCAGCTCCCGGGGCCGAGCTTTCTTT
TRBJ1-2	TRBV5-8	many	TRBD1	CASSFPGQYGYTF	TGTGCCAGCAGCTTCCCGGGACAGTATGGCTACACCTTC
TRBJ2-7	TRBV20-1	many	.	CSAASGVGYEQYF	TGCAGTGCAGCTTCGGGAGTCGGCTACGAGCAGTACTTC
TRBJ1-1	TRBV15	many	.	CATSGTGRTFEAFF	TGTGCCACCAGCGGGACGGGGCGCACATTTGAAGCTTTCTTT
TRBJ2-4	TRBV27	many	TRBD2	CASSPGGGRASSAKNIQYF	TGTGCCAGCAGTCCTGGGGGCGGGAGGGCCTCATCCGCCAAAAACATTCAGTACTTC
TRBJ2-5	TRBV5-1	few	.	CASSLGGKTQYF	TGCGCCAGCAGCTTGGGGGGGAAGACCCAGTACTTC
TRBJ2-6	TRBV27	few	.	CASSPKQSSGANVLTF	TGTGCCAGCAGTCCGAAACAGAGCTCTGGGGCCAACGTCCTGACTTTC
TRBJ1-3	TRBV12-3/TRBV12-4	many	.	CASSSQGGGNTIYF	TGTGCCAGCAGTTCACAGGGAGGGGGAAACACCATATATTTT
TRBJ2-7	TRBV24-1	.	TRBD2	CATSPGLAGKQYF	TGTGCCACTAGTCCGGGACTAGCGGGAAAGCAGTACTTC
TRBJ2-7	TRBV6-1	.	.	CASKAGSYYEQYF	TGTGCCAGCAAGGCAGGGAGCTACTACGAGCAGTACTTC
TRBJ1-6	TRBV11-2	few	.	CASSLDPGGSPLHF	TGTGCCAGCAGCTTAGACCCCGGTGGTTCACCCCTCCACTTT
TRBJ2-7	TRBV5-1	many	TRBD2	CASSGGTSGTYEQYF	TGCGCCAGCAGCGGAGGGACTAGCGGAACCTACGAGCAGTACTTC
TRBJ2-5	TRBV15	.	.	CATSREGGLQATQYF	TGTGCCACCAGCAGAGAAGGCGGCTTGCAAGCGACCCAGTACTTC
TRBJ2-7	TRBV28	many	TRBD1	CASRYRGAYEQYF	TGTGCCAGCAGATACAGGGGGGCATACGAGCAGTACTTC
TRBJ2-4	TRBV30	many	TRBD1	CAWSVQGEAKNIQYF	TGTGCCTGGAGTGTACAGGGGGAGGCCAAAAACATTCAGTACTTC
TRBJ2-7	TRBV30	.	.	CAWSSGPSNEQYF	TGTGCCTGGAGTTCCGGACCCTCGAACGAGCAGTACTTC
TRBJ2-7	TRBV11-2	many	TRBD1	CASSPRPGQGPYEQYF	TGTGCCAGCAGCCCTCGCCCGGGACAGGGGCCCTACGAGCAGTACTTC
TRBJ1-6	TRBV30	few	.	CAWSPRGLLNSPLHF	TGTGCCTGGAGTCCCCGGGGGTTGCTCAATTCACCCCTCCACTTT
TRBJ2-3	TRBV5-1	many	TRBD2	CASSSGLAALADTQYF	TGCGCCAGCAGCTCGGGACTAGCGGCCCTCGCGGATACGCAGTATTTT
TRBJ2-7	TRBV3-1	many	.	CASSARLSGEFYEQYF	TGTGCCAGCAGCGCCCGTTTGAGCGGAGAATTCTACGAGCAGTACTTC
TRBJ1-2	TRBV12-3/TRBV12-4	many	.	CASSLGTLTFYGYTF	TGTGCCAGCAGTTTGGGGACTCTTACTTTCTATGGCTACACCTTC
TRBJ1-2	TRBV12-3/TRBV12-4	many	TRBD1	CASSMTGTDYGYTF	TGTGCCAGCAGTATGACAGGGACCGACTATGGCTACACCTTC
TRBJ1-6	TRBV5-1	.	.	CASSNGWTSYNSPLHF	TGCGCCAGCAGCAATGGATGGACTTCCTATAATTCACCCCTCCACTTT
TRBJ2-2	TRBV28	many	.	CASSSRGGTGELFF	TGTGCCAGCAGTTCCAGGGGTGGGACCGGGGAGCTGTTTTTT
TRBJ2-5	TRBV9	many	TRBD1	CASSVGGQGSETQYF	TGTGCCAGCAGCGTAGGGGGACAGGGATCAGAGACCCAGTACTTC
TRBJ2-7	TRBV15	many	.	CATSRDQSALDGYEQYF	TGTGCCACCAGCAGAGATCAATCAGCCCTTGACGGCTACGAGCAGTACTTC
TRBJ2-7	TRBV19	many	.	CASSRRQQPTTYEQYF	TGTGCCAGTAGCCGGAGACAGCAACCCACCACCTACGAGCAGTACTTC
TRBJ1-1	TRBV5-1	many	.	CASSFDSMNTEAFF	TGTGCCAGCAGCTTCGACAGTATGAACACTGAAGCTTTCTTT
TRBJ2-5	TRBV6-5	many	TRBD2	CASSSTRLAGYKETQYF	TGTGCCAGCAGTTCTACGAGACTAGCGGGGTATAAAGAGACCCAGTACTTC